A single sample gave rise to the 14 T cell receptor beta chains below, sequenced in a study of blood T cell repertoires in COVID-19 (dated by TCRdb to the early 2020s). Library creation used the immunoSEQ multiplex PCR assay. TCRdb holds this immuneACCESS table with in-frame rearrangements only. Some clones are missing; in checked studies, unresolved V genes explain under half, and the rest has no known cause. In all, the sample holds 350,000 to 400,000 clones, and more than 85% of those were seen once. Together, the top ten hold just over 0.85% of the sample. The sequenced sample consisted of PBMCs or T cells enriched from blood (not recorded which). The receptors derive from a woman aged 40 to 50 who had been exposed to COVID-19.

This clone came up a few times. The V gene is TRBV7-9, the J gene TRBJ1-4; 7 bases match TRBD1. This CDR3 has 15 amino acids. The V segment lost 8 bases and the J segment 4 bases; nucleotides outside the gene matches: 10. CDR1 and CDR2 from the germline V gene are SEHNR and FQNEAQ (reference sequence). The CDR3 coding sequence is TGTGCCAGCCGAAGGGAGACAGGGCTTAATGAAAAACTGTTTTTT. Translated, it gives CASRRETGLNEKLFF.

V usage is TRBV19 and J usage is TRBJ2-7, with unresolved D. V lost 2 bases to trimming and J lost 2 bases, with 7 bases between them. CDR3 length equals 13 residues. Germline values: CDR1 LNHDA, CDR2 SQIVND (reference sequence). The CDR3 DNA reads TGTGCCAGTAGTATATCCAGTACCTACGAGCAGTACTTC. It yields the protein CASSISSTYEQYF.

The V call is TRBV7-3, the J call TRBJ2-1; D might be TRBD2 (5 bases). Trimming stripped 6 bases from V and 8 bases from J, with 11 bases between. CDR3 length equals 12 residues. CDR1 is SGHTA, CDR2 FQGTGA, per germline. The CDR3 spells CASSLLEDEQFF. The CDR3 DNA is TGTGCCAGCAGTCTATTGGAGGATGAGCAGTTCTTC.

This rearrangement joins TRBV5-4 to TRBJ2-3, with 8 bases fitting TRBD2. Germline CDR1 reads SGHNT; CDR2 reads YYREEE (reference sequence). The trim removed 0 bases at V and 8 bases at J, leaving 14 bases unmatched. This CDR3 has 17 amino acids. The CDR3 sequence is CASSLAGGGSAQGTQYF. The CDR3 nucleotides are TGTGCCAGCAGCTTGGCCGGGGGGGGATCCGCACAAGGTACGCAGTATTTT. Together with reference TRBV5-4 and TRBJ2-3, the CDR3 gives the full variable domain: ETGVTQSPTHLIKTRGQQVTLRCSSQSGHNTVSWYQQALGQGPQFIFQYYREEENGRGNFPPRFSGLQFPNYSSELNVNALELDDSALYLCASSLAGGGSAQGTQYFGPGTRLTVL.

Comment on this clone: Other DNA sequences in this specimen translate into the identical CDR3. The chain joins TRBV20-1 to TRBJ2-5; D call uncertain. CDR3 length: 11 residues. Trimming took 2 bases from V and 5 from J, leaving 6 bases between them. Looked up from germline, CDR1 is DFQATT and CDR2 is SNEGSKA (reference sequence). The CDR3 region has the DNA TGCAGTGCTAGAACCGGGGAGACCCAGTACTTC. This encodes CSARTGETQYF.

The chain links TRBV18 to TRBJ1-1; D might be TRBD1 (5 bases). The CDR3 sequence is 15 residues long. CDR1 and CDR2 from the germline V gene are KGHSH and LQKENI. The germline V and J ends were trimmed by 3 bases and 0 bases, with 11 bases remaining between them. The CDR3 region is CASSPPTAMNTEAFF. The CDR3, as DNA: TGTGCCAGCTCACCGCCGACAGCCATGAACACTGAAGCTTTCTTT.

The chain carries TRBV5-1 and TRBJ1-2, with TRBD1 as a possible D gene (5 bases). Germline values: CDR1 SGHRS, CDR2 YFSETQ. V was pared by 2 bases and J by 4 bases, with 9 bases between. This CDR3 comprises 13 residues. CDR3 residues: CASSLPTAYGYTF. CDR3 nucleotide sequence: TGCGCCAGCAGCTTACCGACAGCCTATGGCTACACCTTC.

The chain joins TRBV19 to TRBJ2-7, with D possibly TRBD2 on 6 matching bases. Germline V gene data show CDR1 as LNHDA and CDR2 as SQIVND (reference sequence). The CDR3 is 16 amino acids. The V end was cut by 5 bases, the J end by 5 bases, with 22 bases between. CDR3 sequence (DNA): TGTGCCAGTAGTTTGAGGACTATCCCGGCCCTTAACGAGCAGTACTTC. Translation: CASSLRTIPALNEQYF.

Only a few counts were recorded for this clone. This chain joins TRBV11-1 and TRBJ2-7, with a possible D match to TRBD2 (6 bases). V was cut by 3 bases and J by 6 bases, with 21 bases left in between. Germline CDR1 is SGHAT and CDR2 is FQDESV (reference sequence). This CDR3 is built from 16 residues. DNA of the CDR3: TGTGCCAGCAGCTTTAATCTCGGGATGGGACTCAGCGAGCAGTACTTC. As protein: CASSFNLGMGLSEQYF.

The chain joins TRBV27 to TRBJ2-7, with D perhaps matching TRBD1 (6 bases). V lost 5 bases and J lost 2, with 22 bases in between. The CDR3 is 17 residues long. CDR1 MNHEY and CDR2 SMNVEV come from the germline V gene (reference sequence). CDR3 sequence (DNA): TGTGCCAGCAGTAAACGAGTCCCGGGGACACAAACCTACGAGCAGTACTTC. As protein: CASSKRVPGTQTYEQYF.

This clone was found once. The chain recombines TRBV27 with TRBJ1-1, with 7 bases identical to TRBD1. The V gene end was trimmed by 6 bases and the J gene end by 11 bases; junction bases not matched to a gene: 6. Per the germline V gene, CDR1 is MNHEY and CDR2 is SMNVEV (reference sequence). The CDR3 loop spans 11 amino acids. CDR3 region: CASSQGVSAFF. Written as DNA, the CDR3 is TGTGCCAGCAGCCAGGGGGTGAGCGCTTTCTTT.

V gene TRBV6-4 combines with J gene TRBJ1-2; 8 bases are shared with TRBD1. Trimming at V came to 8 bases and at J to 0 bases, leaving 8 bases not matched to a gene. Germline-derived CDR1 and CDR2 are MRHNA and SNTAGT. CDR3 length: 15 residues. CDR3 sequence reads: CASPRDRNTNYGYTF. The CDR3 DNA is TGTGCCAGCCCCCGGGACAGGAACACTAACTATGGCTACACCTTC.

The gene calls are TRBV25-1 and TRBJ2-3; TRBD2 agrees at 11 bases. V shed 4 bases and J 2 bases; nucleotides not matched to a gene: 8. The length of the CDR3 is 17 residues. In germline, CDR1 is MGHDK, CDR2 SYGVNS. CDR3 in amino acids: CASSARLAGGPTDTQYF. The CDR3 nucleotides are TGTGCCAGCAGTGCCCGGCTAGCGGGGGGACCCACAGATACGCAGTATTTT.

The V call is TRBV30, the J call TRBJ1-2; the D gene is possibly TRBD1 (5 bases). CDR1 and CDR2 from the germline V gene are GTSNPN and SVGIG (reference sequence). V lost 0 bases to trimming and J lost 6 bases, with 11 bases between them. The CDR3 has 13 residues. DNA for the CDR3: TGTGCCTGGAGTGTAGGGGCAGGGCATGGCTACACCTTC. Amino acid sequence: CAWSVGAGHGYTF.